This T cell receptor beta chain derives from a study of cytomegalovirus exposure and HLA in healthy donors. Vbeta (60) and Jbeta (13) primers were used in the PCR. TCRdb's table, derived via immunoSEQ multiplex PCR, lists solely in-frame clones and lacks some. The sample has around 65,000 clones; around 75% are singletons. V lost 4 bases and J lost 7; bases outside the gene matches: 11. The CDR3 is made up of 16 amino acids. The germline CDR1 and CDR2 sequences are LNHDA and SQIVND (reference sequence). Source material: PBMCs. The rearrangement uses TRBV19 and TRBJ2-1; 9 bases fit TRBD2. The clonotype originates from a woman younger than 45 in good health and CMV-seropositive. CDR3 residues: CASSRDRGLALNEQFF. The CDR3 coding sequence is TGTGCCAGTAGTAGGGACAGAGGACTAGCGTTGAATGAGCAGTTCTTC.